This is a list of T cell receptor beta chains from one sample in a study of OX40 agonist ivuxolimab in advanced cancers. Method: immunoSEQ multiplex PCR; TCRdb's copy keeps in-frame clones and lacks some. The table records about 63,000 clones, 89% of them present only once. Sequencing was performed on CD4+ or CD8+ T cells sorted from blood, taken in a trial of the OX40 agonist ivuxolimab. The receptors derive from an adult with an advanced solid tumor such as melanoma, head and neck, liver or kidney cancer. Both conserved end residues are part of each CDR3. The D gene is left open where the match is weak. The size of a clone is reported for some rows only, either as once, few or many, or as a class for expanded clones.

size	D	V	J	CDR3	DNA
NA	NA	TRBV27	TRBJ2-3	CASSLRSTDTQYF	TGTGCCAGCAGTTTACGAAGCACAGATACGCAGTATTTT
NA	TRBD1	TRBV19	TRBJ2-1	CASQDTGQGGNEQFF	TGTGCCAGCCAGGACACGGGACAGGGGGGCAATGAGCAGTTCTTC
NA	NA	TRBV27	TRBJ1-1	CASLSGLNTEAFF	TGTGCCAGCCTGTCGGGGTTGAACACTGAAGCTTTCTTT
NA	TRBD1	TRBV5-1	TRBJ1-5	CASSLGPGQEDFGNQPQHF	TGCGCCAGCAGCTTGGGACCGGGACAGGAGGATTTCGGCAATCAGCCCCAGCATTTT
once	NA	TRBV4-1	TRBJ2-7	CASSQVGGAGYEQYF	TGCGCCAGCAGCCAAGTGGGGGGCGCGGGGTACGAGCAGTACTTC
NA	NA	TRBV4-2	TRBJ1-5	CASSQDGTIVSDQPQHF	TGTGCCAGCAGTCAAGACGGGACAATAGTCTCTGATCAGCCCCAGCATTTT
NA	TRBD2	TRBV5-4	TRBJ2-1	CASSLMTSASYNEQFF	TGTGCCAGCAGCCTGATGACTAGCGCATCCTACAATGAGCAGTTCTTC
NA	NA	TRBV27	TRBJ1-5	CASSLGAIQPQHF	TGTGCCAGCAGTTTGGGGGCAATTCAGCCCCAGCATTTT
NA	TRBD1	TRBV19	TRBJ1-2	CASIPARGRGYTF	TGTGCCAGTATTCCGGCCAGGGGGCGAGGCTACACCTTC
few	NA	TRBV10-1	TRBJ1-1	CASREGRRNTEAFF	TGCGCCAGCAGAGAAGGGCGTAGGAATACTGAAGCTTTCTTT
NA	NA	TRBV29-1	TRBJ2-1	CSVEKPYNEQFF	TGCAGCGTTGAGAAACCGTACAATGAGCAGTTCTTC
NA	NA	TRBV11-2	TRBJ2-7	CASSSPTTSTYEQYF	TGTGCCAGCAGCTCGCCTACGACTAGTACCTACGAGCAGTACTTC
NA	NA	TRBV27	TRBJ2-1	CASGDLRRYNEQFF	TGTGCCAGCGGGGACCTTCGGAGATACAATGAGCAGTTCTTC
NA	TRBD2	TRBV27	TRBJ2-7	CASSFGTSAEQYF	TGTGCCAGCAGTTTTGGGACTAGCGCCGAGCAGTACTTC
NA	NA	TRBV6-5	TRBJ2-1	CASSRGPEFDEQFF	TGTGCCAGCAGCCGGGGACCCGAGTTTGATGAGCAGTTCTTC
NA	NA	TRBV27	TRBJ2-7	CASSRGGYEQYF	TGTGCCAGCAGCAGGGGTGGATACGAGCAGTACTTC
NA	NA	TRBV6-1	TRBJ2-2	CASSEGYTGELFF	TGTGCCAGCTCTGAAGGATACACCGGGGAGCTGTTTTTT
NA	NA	TRBV13	TRBJ2-6	CASSWRGGGSRSGANVLTF	TGTGCCAGCAGCTGGAGGGGTGGTGGGAGCCGCTCTGGGGCCAACGTCCTGACTTTC
NA	NA	TRBV6-5	TRBJ2-7	CASSPTTDYEQYF	TGTGCCAGCAGCCCCACGACAGACTACGAGCAGTACTTC
NA	NA	TRBV2	TRBJ1-6	CASSVPGNSPLHF	TGTGCCAGCAGTGTCCCCGGTAATTCACCCCTCCACTTT
NA	TRBD1	TRBV9	TRBJ1-2	CASSARGTGTYGYTF	TGTGCCAGCAGCGCCCGAGGGACAGGGACGTATGGCTACACCTTC
NA	NA	TRBV9	TRBJ2-7	CASSPEANYEQYF	TGTGCCAGCAGCCCGGAGGCCAACTACGAGCAGTACTTC
NA	TRBD1	TRBV7-9	TRBJ2-1	CASRGDRDHNEQFF	TGTGCCAGCAGGGGGGACAGGGACCACAATGAGCAGTTCTTC
NA	NA	TRBV18	TRBJ2-7	CASSPPLSPYEQYF	TGTGCCAGCTCACCACCTCTCAGCCCCTACGAGCAGTACTTC